This is a list of T cell receptor beta chains from one sample in a study of blood T cell repertoires in COVID-19. Here immunoSEQ multiplex PCR was the method, and the copy in TCRdb shows in-frame clones only, minus some. The table shows about 240,000 clones, with about 88% occurring only once. Sequencing was performed on peripheral blood. All receptors derive from a woman aged 70-85 years with active or convalescent COVID-19. CDR3s include the opening cysteine and the closing phenylalanine or tryptophan. The order of the fields is J gene, clone size, D gene, V gene, CDR3 DNA, CDR3 protein. The D gene is left open where the match is weak. Clone size, where shown, is once, few, many, or a class for clones that have expanded.

J gene: TRBJ1-4; clone size: NA; D gene: NA; V gene: TRBV12-3/TRBV12-4; CDR3 DNA: TGTGCCAGCAGTTTACCGGATGAAAAACTGTTTTTT; CDR3 protein: CASSLPDEKLFF
J gene: TRBJ1-2; clone size: NA; D gene: NA; V gene: TRBV29-1; CDR3 DNA: TGCAGCGGGGGCGGCGACTATGGCTACACCTTC; CDR3 protein: CSGGGDYGYTF
J gene: TRBJ1-6; clone size: once; D gene: TRBD1; V gene: TRBV10-3; CDR3 DNA: TGTGCCATCGGACAGGGGAGCTCCTATAATTCACCCCTCCACTTT; CDR3 protein: CAIGQGSSYNSPLHF
J gene: TRBJ1-5; clone size: NA; D gene: NA; V gene: TRBV27; CDR3 DNA: TGTGCCAGCAGTTTGGAGCTCCGTCAGCCCCAGCATTTT; CDR3 protein: CASSLELRQPQHF
J gene: TRBJ2-3; clone size: few; D gene: NA; V gene: TRBV5-1; CDR3 DNA: TGCGCCAGCAGCTTGGGGCAGAACACAGATACGCAGTATTTT; CDR3 protein: CASSLGQNTDTQYF
J gene: TRBJ1-5; clone size: NA; D gene: NA; V gene: TRBV12-3/TRBV12-4; CDR3 DNA: TGTGCCAGCAGGGGGCATGATCAGCCCCAGCATTTT; CDR3 protein: CASRGHDQPQHF
J gene: TRBJ2-7; clone size: NA; D gene: NA; V gene: TRBV6-5; CDR3 DNA: TGTGCCAGCAGTTATAGCCGCTACGAGCAGTACTTC; CDR3 protein: CASSYSRYEQYF
J gene: TRBJ2-7; clone size: NA; D gene: NA; V gene: TRBV10-2; CDR3 DNA: TGCGCCAGCAGTGAGAGGCAGGGGATGTACGAGCAGTACTTC; CDR3 protein: CASSERQGMYEQYF
J gene: TRBJ1-4; clone size: NA; D gene: NA; V gene: TRBV5-1; CDR3 DNA: TGCGCCAGCAGCTTAGTACCGGACTTTAATGAAAAACTGTTTTTT; CDR3 protein: CASSLVPDFNEKLFF
J gene: TRBJ2-1; clone size: NA; D gene: NA; V gene: TRBV24-1; CDR3 DNA: TGTGCCACCAGTGAGCCCGCAGGAAGTCGGCAGTTCTTC; CDR3 protein: CATSEPAGSRQFF
J gene: TRBJ2-5; clone size: NA; D gene: TRBD1; V gene: TRBV25-1; CDR3 DNA: TGTGCCAGCAGTGAGACCCCCGGGACAGTTCAAGAGACCCAGTACTTC; CDR3 protein: CASSETPGTVQETQYF
J gene: TRBJ1-5; clone size: once; D gene: NA; V gene: TRBV24-1; CDR3 DNA: TGTGCCACCAGTTGGGCTAGCAATCAGCCCCAGCATTTT; CDR3 protein: CATSWASNQPQHF
J gene: TRBJ2-1; clone size: NA; D gene: NA; V gene: TRBV10-3; CDR3 DNA: TGTGCCATCAGTGACCTTCCAGGGAACAGGGTTGAGCAGTTCTTC; CDR3 protein: CAISDLPGNRVEQFF
J gene: TRBJ1-2; clone size: NA; D gene: NA; V gene: TRBV27; CDR3 DNA: TGTGCCAGCAGTTTATCGATGACAGCCAACTATGGCTACACCTTC; CDR3 protein: CASSLSMTANYGYTF
J gene: TRBJ2-2; clone size: NA; D gene: TRBD2; V gene: TRBV2; CDR3 DNA: TGTGCCAGCAGTCCGGGACTAGCACCCGGGGAGCTGTTTTTT; CDR3 protein: CASSPGLAPGELFF
J gene: TRBJ2-5; clone size: NA; D gene: NA; V gene: TRBV6-5; CDR3 DNA: TGTGCCAGCAGTTACGGAGGGAGTCAAGAGACCCAGTACTTC; CDR3 protein: CASSYGGSQETQYF
J gene: TRBJ2-1; clone size: NA; D gene: NA; V gene: TRBV5-1; CDR3 DNA: TGCGCCAGCAGCTTGGCTAGCTCCTACAATGAGCAGTTCTTC; CDR3 protein: CASSLASSYNEQFF
J gene: TRBJ2-7; clone size: NA; D gene: NA; V gene: TRBV5-1; CDR3 DNA: TGCGCCAGCAGCTACCAGACAGGTACTGAGCAGTACTTC; CDR3 protein: CASSYQTGTEQYF
J gene: TRBJ1-5; clone size: few; D gene: NA; V gene: TRBV6-6; CDR3 DNA: TGTGCCAGCAGTCAACCAATGACAGGCGGAGCCACTAATCAGCCCCAGCATTTT; CDR3 protein: CASSQPMTGGATNQPQHF
J gene: TRBJ2-1; clone size: NA; D gene: NA; V gene: TRBV7-3; CDR3 DNA: TGTGCCAGCAGCTCCGCAGCTCAGGGCTACAATGAGCAGTTCTTC; CDR3 protein: CASSSAAQGYNEQFF
J gene: TRBJ1-4; clone size: once; D gene: NA; V gene: TRBV10-3; CDR3 DNA: TGTGCCATCAGGGCAGATGAAAAACTGTTTTTT; CDR3 protein: CAIRADEKLFF
J gene: TRBJ2-7; clone size: few; D gene: NA; V gene: TRBV7-9; CDR3 DNA: TGTGCCAGCAGCTTAGGCAGTAACGAGCAGTACTTC; CDR3 protein: CASSLGSNEQYF
J gene: TRBJ2-2; clone size: few; D gene: TRBD2; V gene: TRBV10-3; CDR3 DNA: TGTGCCATCAGTCGCAAGGGAGGGGCCACCGGGGAGCTGTTTTTT; CDR3 protein: CAISRKGGATGELFF
J gene: TRBJ2-3; clone size: NA; D gene: TRBD2; V gene: TRBV7-2; CDR3 DNA: TGTGCCAGCAGCTTACAGCGGGGGGGCCAGGCAGATACGCAGTATTTT; CDR3 protein: CASSLQRGGQADTQYF
J gene: TRBJ2-1; clone size: few; D gene: NA; V gene: TRBV5-8; CDR3 DNA: TGTGCCAGCAGCTTGGGAGGGTTGAGGATAGAGCAGTTCTTC; CDR3 protein: CASSLGGLRIEQFF
J gene: TRBJ1-5; clone size: NA; D gene: NA; V gene: TRBV19; CDR3 DNA: TGTGCCAGTAGAGGAGTGAGGGACAATCAGCCCCAGCATTTT; CDR3 protein: CASRGVRDNQPQHF
J gene: TRBJ1-5; clone size: NA; D gene: NA; V gene: TRBV6-5; CDR3 DNA: TGTGCCAGCAGTTACTCGGGGCCCCATCAGCCCCAGCATTTT; CDR3 protein: CASSYSGPHQPQHF
J gene: TRBJ1-2; clone size: NA; D gene: NA; V gene: TRBV6-2/TRBV6-3; CDR3 DNA: TGTGCCAGCAGTTACTCTAGAGGTGGCAGCCTGACCTATGGCTACACCTTC; CDR3 protein: CASSYSRGGSLTYGYTF
J gene: TRBJ2-7; clone size: NA; D gene: TRBD2; V gene: TRBV6-5; CDR3 DNA: TGTGCCAGCCCCAAGCTAGCGGGGGGGCGCTACGAGCAGTACTTC; CDR3 protein: CASPKLAGGRYEQYF
J gene: TRBJ2-3; clone size: NA; D gene: NA; V gene: TRBV10-1; CDR3 DNA: TGCGCCAGCAGTCGAGAGGGATCTCGCACAGATACGCAGTATTTT; CDR3 protein: CASSREGSRTDTQYF
J gene: TRBJ2-5; clone size: NA; D gene: NA; V gene: TRBV5-4; CDR3 DNA: TGTGCCAGCAGCTTGGGGCAGAGGGCTAGCGCTTTCGAGACCCAGTACTTC; CDR3 protein: CASSLGQRASAFETQYF
J gene: TRBJ1-2; clone size: NA; D gene: NA; V gene: TRBV11-1; CDR3 DNA: TGTGCCAGCAGCCCAGGGGTGACCTCTTATGGCTACACCTTC; CDR3 protein: CASSPGVTSYGYTF
J gene: TRBJ2-7; clone size: NA; D gene: TRBD1; V gene: TRBV6-5; CDR3 DNA: TGTGCCAGCCAGGGGGACAGGGGACTCTACGAGCAGTACTTC; CDR3 protein: CASQGDRGLYEQYF
J gene: TRBJ2-7; clone size: NA; D gene: NA; V gene: TRBV9; CDR3 DNA: TGTGCCAGCGGAGATACCTACGAGCAGTACTTC; CDR3 protein: CASGDTYEQYF
J gene: TRBJ1-3; clone size: NA; D gene: TRBD1; V gene: TRBV5-5; CDR3 DNA: TGTGCCAGCAGCGGAACACAGGGGGTGCCTGGAAACACCATATATTTT; CDR3 protein: CASSGTQGVPGNTIYF
J gene: TRBJ1-6; clone size: NA; D gene: NA; V gene: TRBV6-5; CDR3 DNA: TGTGCCAGCAGGAATTCGGGGGGTTCACCCCTCCACTTT; CDR3 protein: CASRNSGGSPLHF
J gene: TRBJ1-1; clone size: NA; D gene: TRBD1; V gene: TRBV5-4; CDR3 DNA: TGTGCCAGCAGCTTGGAACAGGGGGCCCACACTGAAGCTTTCTTT; CDR3 protein: CASSLEQGAHTEAFF
J gene: TRBJ1-1; clone size: NA; D gene: TRBD1; V gene: TRBV13; CDR3 DNA: TGTGCCAGCAGGGCAGGGGGGTTAGGTGAAGCTTTCTTT; CDR3 protein: CASRAGGLGEAFF
J gene: TRBJ1-1; clone size: few; D gene: NA; V gene: TRBV10-3; CDR3 DNA: TGTGCCACCGTAAAGGACTCACCCGACAGGAAAGCGGACACTGAAGCTTTCTTT; CDR3 protein: CATVKDSPDRKADTEAFF
J gene: TRBJ2-3; clone size: NA; D gene: TRBD1; V gene: TRBV9; CDR3 DNA: TGTGCCAGCAGCGTAGGGGCGGCAACGGGACAGGATACGCAGTATTTT; CDR3 protein: CASSVGAATGQDTQYF
J gene: TRBJ1-1; clone size: once; D gene: NA; V gene: TRBV4-3; CDR3 DNA: TGCGCCAGCAGCCCATCTTGGGCGATGAGCACTGAAGCTTTCTTT; CDR3 protein: CASSPSWAMSTEAFF
J gene: TRBJ1-1; clone size: once; D gene: NA; V gene: TRBV16; CDR3 DNA: TGTGCCAGCAGCCCGGGGGGGATAAACACTGAAGCTTTCTTT; CDR3 protein: CASSPGGINTEAFF
J gene: TRBJ2-7; clone size: NA; D gene: NA; V gene: TRBV7-2; CDR3 DNA: TGTGCCAGCAGCTTATGGGGTGGGCAGGGCTACGAGCAGTACTTC; CDR3 protein: CASSLWGGQGYEQYF
J gene: TRBJ1-2; clone size: few; D gene: TRBD1; V gene: TRBV18; CDR3 DNA: TGTGCCAGCTCACTCCGGACAGGGAGAGAAAGTCGCTATGGCTACACCTTC; CDR3 protein: CASSLRTGRESRYGYTF
J gene: TRBJ1-2; clone size: NA; D gene: NA; V gene: TRBV27; CDR3 DNA: TGTGCCAGCAGTTCCCCCACAGGGCCCCACTATGGCTACACCTTC; CDR3 protein: CASSSPTGPHYGYTF
J gene: TRBJ1-4; clone size: few; D gene: NA; V gene: TRBV25-1; CDR3 DNA: TGTGCCAGCAGTGACCGGGGTCCTAATGAAAAACTGTTTTTT; CDR3 protein: CASSDRGPNEKLFF
J gene: TRBJ1-5; clone size: NA; D gene: TRBD1; V gene: TRBV12-5; CDR3 DNA: TGTGCTAGTGGTACGACAGGGACGGCCCCCCAGCCCCAGCATTTT; CDR3 protein: CASGTTGTAPQPQHF
J gene: TRBJ1-2; clone size: few; D gene: TRBD1; V gene: TRBV2; CDR3 DNA: TGTGCCAGCAGAGGGACAGGGGGCACGGGTGGCTACACCTTC; CDR3 protein: CASRGTGGTGGYTF
J gene: TRBJ1-2; clone size: once; D gene: NA; V gene: TRBV5-1; CDR3 DNA: TGCGCCAGCAGCTTGGGTCGCTATGGCTACACCTTC; CDR3 protein: CASSLGRYGYTF
J gene: TRBJ1-3; clone size: NA; D gene: NA; V gene: TRBV4-2; CDR3 DNA: TGTGCCAGCAGCCAAGGGACAGCGTCTGGAAACACCATATATTTT; CDR3 protein: CASSQGTASGNTIYF
J gene: TRBJ2-7; clone size: NA; D gene: TRBD1; V gene: TRBV19; CDR3 DNA: TGTGCCAGTAGTAGGGCCGGGACAGAGAACTACGAGCAGTACTTC; CDR3 protein: CASSRAGTENYEQYF
J gene: TRBJ1-1; clone size: NA; D gene: TRBD1; V gene: TRBV7-9; CDR3 DNA: TGTGCCAGCAGCTTCAGGACAGGGGTCGGGTCTGAAGCTTTCTTT; CDR3 protein: CASSFRTGVGSEAFF
J gene: TRBJ2-1; clone size: NA; D gene: TRBD1; V gene: TRBV18; CDR3 DNA: TGTGCCAGCTCACCACCGAACAGGGGCAATGAGCAGTTCTTC; CDR3 protein: CASSPPNRGNEQFF
J gene: TRBJ1-1; clone size: NA; D gene: NA; V gene: TRBV6-5; CDR3 DNA: TGTGAGGTGAGGGCGTCGCATGGCACTGAAGCTTTCTTT; CDR3 protein: CEVRASHGTEAFF
J gene: TRBJ2-7; clone size: NA; D gene: NA; V gene: TRBV7-8; CDR3 DNA: TGTGCCAGCAGCTTATTCTCCCACGGGTCCTACGAGCAGTACTTC; CDR3 protein: CASSLFSHGSYEQYF
J gene: TRBJ1-3; clone size: NA; D gene: NA; V gene: TRBV7-2; CDR3 DNA: TGTGCCAGCAGACAAAGCTCTGGAAACACCATATATTTT; CDR3 protein: CASRQSSGNTIYF
J gene: TRBJ1-4; clone size: NA; D gene: NA; V gene: TRBV5-1; CDR3 DNA: TGCGCCAGCAGCTTGCGGTTGTCCGATGAAAAACTGTTTTTT; CDR3 protein: CASSLRLSDEKLFF